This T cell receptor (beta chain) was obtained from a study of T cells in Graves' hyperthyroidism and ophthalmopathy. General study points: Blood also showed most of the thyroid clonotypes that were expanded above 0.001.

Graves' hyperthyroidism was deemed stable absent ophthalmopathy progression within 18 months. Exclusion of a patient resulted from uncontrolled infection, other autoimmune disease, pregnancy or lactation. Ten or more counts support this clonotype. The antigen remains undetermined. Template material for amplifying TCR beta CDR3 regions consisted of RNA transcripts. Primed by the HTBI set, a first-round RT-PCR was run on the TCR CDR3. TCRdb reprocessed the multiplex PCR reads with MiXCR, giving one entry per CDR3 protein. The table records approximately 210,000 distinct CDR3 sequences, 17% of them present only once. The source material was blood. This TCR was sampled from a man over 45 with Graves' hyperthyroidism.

The CDR3 sequence is CASSPYRLGLAWEQFF. The CDR3 bases are TGTGCCAGCAGTCCTTACAGGCTGGGACTAGCCTGGGAGCAGTTCTTC. The chain uses TRBV12-3 or TRBV12-4 and TRBJ2-1; TRBD2 matches at 9 bases. This CDR3 has 16 amino acids. The V gene end was trimmed by 5 bases and the J gene end by 10 bases; junction bases not matched to a gene: 15.